These 28 T cell receptor beta chains originate from one sample sequenced in a study of control samples from healthy donors and cancer patients. TCRdb keeps only in-frame clones here, not all; method: immunoSEQ multiplex PCR. The repertoire consists of 54,000 or so clones, with approximately 95% occurring once and the leading ten covering approximately 2.2%. The material sequenced was blood. The receptors shown here come from a man aged 25 to 45 in good health.

The sample holds one count of this clone. CDR3 sequence: CASSPDPQETQYF. For the CDR3, the DNA is TGTGCCAGCTCACCCGACCCCCAAGAGACCCAGTACTTC. The chain joins TRBV18 to TRBJ2-5; D ambiguous. This CDR3 comprises 13 residues. V lost 3 bases and J 1 base, leaving 6 bases between the germline ends. CDR1 is KGHSH, CDR2 LQKENI, per germline.

The chain combines TRBV6-5 with TRBJ1-6; D not resolved. CDR3 length: 13 residues. CDR1 is MNHEY and CDR2 is SVGAGI in the germline V gene. Trimming removed 8 bases from V and 6 bases from J, with 11 bases in between. The CDR3 loop is CASWGGPNSPLHF. The CDR3 DNA is TGTGCCAGCTGGGGAGGGCCTAATTCACCCCTCCACTTT.

The chain couples TRBV27 to TRBJ2-2; D remains unclear. The CDR3 is made up of 17 amino acids. V was trimmed by 3 bases and J by 7 bases, leaving 21 bases between them. In germline, CDR1 is MNHEY, CDR2 SMNVEV (reference sequence). In DNA form, the CDR3 reads TGTGCCAGCAGTTTTTTCTCGGACCCCTTACGAGTCGGGGAGCTGTTTTTT. Translated: CASSFFSDPLRVGELFF.

Only one count was recorded for this clone. V usage is TRBV29-1 and J usage is TRBJ2-3; possible D gene TRBD2, 5 bases. The V end was cut by 4 bases, the J end by 0 bases, with 11 bases between. This CDR3 has 14 residues. Looked up from germline, CDR1 is SQVTM and CDR2 is ANQGSEA. The CDR3 sequence: CSVVPGSSTDTQYF. The DNA of the CDR3 is TGCAGCGTTGTGCCGGGGTCCAGCACAGATACGCAGTATTTT.

This chain connects TRBV30 to TRBJ1-1; D is undetermined. The germline CDR1 and CDR2 sequences are GTSNPN and SVGIG (reference sequence). The V end lost 2 bases, the J end lost 10 bases, and 14 bases lay between the germline ends. The CDR3 consists of 12 residues. Here the CDR3 DNA reads TGTGCCTGGAGTTCGCGACTGGGGAGAGCTTTCTTT. Protein sequence: CAWSSRLGRAFF.

This CDR3 is CASSPRWTSASSTDTQYF. In DNA, the CDR3 is TGTGCCAGCAGCCCCCGATGGACTAGCGCCAGTAGCACAGATACGCAGTATTTT. J is TRBJ2-3 and V is TRBV9, with 9 nucleotides matching TRBD2. The V gene end was trimmed by 4 bases and the J gene end by 0 bases; junction bases not matched to a gene: 12. The CDR3 length is 18 residues. CDR1 is SGDLS, CDR2 YYNGEE, per germline.

A single count supports this clone. V and J are TRBV5-1 and TRBJ1-5; D might be TRBD1 (5 bases). V lost 4 bases and J 0 bases, leaving 11 bases between the germline ends. This CDR3 is 15 amino acids long. Germline values: CDR1 SGHRS, CDR2 YFSETQ. CDR3 sequence (DNA): TGCGCCAGCAGCCTCGGGACCGCTAGCAATCAGCCCCAGCATTTT. It codes for CASSLGTASNQPQHF.

The chain has TRBV5-1 and TRBJ2-7; D possibly corresponds to TRBD2 (6 bases). The CDR3 is 14 amino acids. Germline CDR1 SGHRS, CDR2 YFSETQ. The V end was cut by 3 bases, the J end by 5 bases, with 15 bases between. The CDR3 sequence: CASSSGHRGNEQYF. The CDR3 DNA is TGCGCCAGCAGCTCCGGACATCGGGGGAACGAGCAGTACTTC.

The chain combines TRBV14 with TRBJ2-1, with D possibly matching TRBD2 (10 bases). The V end was cut by 10 bases, the J end by 9 bases, with 31 bases between. The CDR3 is 17 residues long. Per germline, CDR1 SGHDN and CDR2 FVKESK. The CDR3 sequence: CAINRGLSGRAYSEQFF. Here the CDR3 DNA reads TGTGCCATCAACAGGGGGCTGAGCGGGAGGGCCTATAGTGAGCAGTTCTTC.

As regards this clone: The same CDR3 can be traced to other DNA sequences in this sample. This chain links TRBV7-9 with TRBJ1-1; D remains unclear. With 1 base removed from V and 2 bases from J, the gap between germline ends came to 5 bases. This CDR3 is built from 13 residues. The germline CDR1 and CDR2 sequences are SEHNR and FQNEAQ (reference sequence). The DNA for the CDR3 is TGTGCCAGCAGCTTAGAGGGCAACACTGAAGCTTTCTTT. Translated, it gives CASSLEGNTEAFF.

The chain recombines TRBV7-6 with TRBJ1-4, with 7 bases matching TRBD1. This CDR3 has 16 residues. The germline V gene encodes CDR1 SGHVS and CDR2 FNYEAQ. The J segment lost 3 bases and the V segment lost 3 bases, leaving 7 bases of the junction unmatched. CDR3 coding DNA: TGTGCCAGCAGCTTCTTCACAGGGGCGGCTAATGAAAAACTGTTTTTT. Its protein product is CASSFFTGAANEKLFF.

This chain joins TRBV30 and TRBJ1-1; D is ambiguous. CDR3 length: 12 amino acids. Trimming took 1 base from V and 2 from J, leaving 5 bases between them. Looked up from germline, CDR1 is GTSNPN and CDR2 is SVGIG (reference sequence). The CDR3 reads CAWSAHNTEAFF. CDR3 coding DNA: TGTGCCTGGAGTGCACATAACACTGAAGCTTTCTTT.

The chain recombines TRBV10-3 with TRBJ2-5; 8 nucleotides line up with TRBD2. V gave up 2 bases and J gave up 5 bases; unmatched junction bases: 4. Looked up from germline, CDR1 is ENHRY and CDR2 is SYGVKD. The CDR3 spans 14 residues. In DNA, the CDR3 is TGTGCCATCAGTGAGCGGGAGGGCCCGGAGACCCAGTACTTC. Amino acid sequence: CAISEREGPETQYF.

The chain carries TRBV5-1 and TRBJ2-4; D is perhaps TRBD1 or TRBD2 (6 bases each). Per germline, CDR1 SGHRS and CDR2 YFSETQ. V was clipped by 0 bases and J by 1 base, with 14 bases between them. CDR3 length equals 17 residues. DNA for the CDR3: TGCGCCAGCAGCTTGGGAGGGGGGCCAGGGGCCAAAAACATTCAGTACTTC. This translates into CASSLGGGPGAKNIQYF.

This rearrangement joins TRBV27 to TRBJ1-6; a possible D gene is TRBD1 (5 bases). The V gene's germline CDR1 is MNHEY and CDR2 SMNVEV (reference sequence). V was cut by 8 bases and J by 9 bases, with 17 bases left in between. This CDR3 contains 14 residues. CDR3 protein: CASAPGGFGSPLHF. The CDR3 DNA reads TGTGCCAGCGCCCCGGGGGGATTCGGTTCACCCCTCCACTTT.

The chain couples TRBV2 to TRBJ2-7, with D hard to call. The CDR3 runs to 15 residues. The germline V and J ends were trimmed by 5 bases and 0 bases, with 14 bases remaining between them. The germline CDR1 and CDR2 sequences are SNHLY and FYNNEI. The CDR3 sequence is CASSSSADISYEQYF. CDR3 nucleotide sequence: TGTGCCAGCAGTTCAAGTGCCGACATCTCCTACGAGCAGTACTTC.

The J gene is TRBJ2-5, the V gene TRBV5-4; D gene uncertain. The CDR3 contains 12 residues. Germline CDR1 SGHNT, CDR2 YYREEE (reference sequence). Trimming pared 2 bases from V and 2 bases from J, leaving 4 bases between. CDR3 in amino acids: CASSFGQETQYF. The CDR3 region has the DNA TGTGCCAGCAGCTTTGGACAAGAGACCCAGTACTTC.

The V and J genes are TRBV6-2 or TRBV6-3 and TRBJ1-2, with no clear D. This CDR3 spans 15 amino acids. Germline CDR1 is MNHEY and CDR2 is SVGEGT. Deletions cut 0 bases from V and 4 bases from J, with 12 bases between. The CDR3 reads CASSYSSGQPYGYTF. The CDR3 coding sequence is TGTGCCAGCAGTTACTCGAGTGGGCAGCCCTATGGCTACACCTTC.

The chain employs TRBV5-1 and TRBJ1-2; 7 bases agree with TRBD1. CDR1 is SGHRS and CDR2 is YFSETQ in the germline V gene. V lost 5 bases, J lost 3 bases, and 7 bases stayed unmatched. The length of the CDR3 is 14 residues. The CDR3 spells CASRLTGFDYGYTF. The DNA of the CDR3 is TGCGCCAGCAGACTGACAGGGTTCGACTATGGCTACACCTTC. Based on the CDR3 plus reference TRBV5-1 and TRBJ1-2, the full variable domain is KAGVTQTPRYLIKTRGQQVTLSCSPISGHRSVSWYQQTPGQGLQFLFEYFSETQRNKGNFPGRFSGRQFSNSRSEMNVSTLELGDSALYLCASRLTGFDYGYTFGSGTRLTVV.

The rearrangement uses TRBV19 and TRBJ1-5; the D gene is possibly TRBD1 (6 bases). V lost 3 bases and J lost 6, with 12 bases in between. From germline, CDR1 is LNHDA and CDR2 SQIVND (reference sequence). The CDR3 has 14 residues. CDR3 DNA: TGTGCCAGTAGTATTAAAGGAGGGGGTCAGCCCCAGCATTTT. It translates to CASSIKGGGQPQHF.

The V and J genes are TRBV18 and TRBJ2-1; 13 nucleotides line up with TRBD2. V lost 5 bases to trimming and J lost 7 bases; unmatched junction nucleotides: 5. The germline V gene has CDR1 KGHSH and CDR2 LQKENI. The CDR3 runs 15 residues. CDR3 DNA: TGTGCCAGCTCAGTACTAGCGGGAGGGGGAAATGAGCAGTTCTTC. It specifies CASSVLAGGGNEQFF.

The chain couples TRBV11-2 to TRBJ2-3; tentative D call: TRBD2 (6 bases). The CDR3 covers 16 residues. V gave up 1 base and J gave up 2 bases, with 13 bases separating them. Germline V gene data show CDR1 as SGHAT and CDR2 as FQNNGV. The CDR3 DNA reads as TGTGCCAGCAGCTTAGGCGCCGCGGGGTTCACAGATACGCAGTATTTT. Translation: CASSLGAAGFTDTQYF.

The chain has TRBV3-1 (or the pseudogene TRBV3-2) and TRBJ2-2; D call uncertain. The V end was cut by 0 bases, the J end by 6 bases, with 8 bases between. This CDR3 contains 14 residues. Germline CDR1 LGHDT, CDR2 YNNKEL (reference sequence). For the CDR3, the DNA is TGTGCCAGCAGCCAAGATTGGGTGGCCGGGGAGCTGTTTTTT. Protein product: CASSQDWVAGELFF.

The chain has TRBV7-3 and TRBJ1-2; 7 bases agree with TRBD1. Germline loops: CDR1 SGHTA, CDR2 FQGTGA. This CDR3 is 12 amino acids long. The V segment lost 4 bases and the J segment 8 bases; nucleotides outside the gene matches: 4. In nucleotides, the CDR3 is TGTGCCAGCAGCTCCACAGGGGTCGGCTACACCTTC. It specifies CASSSTGVGYTF.

The genes are TRBV6-5 and TRBJ2-2, with unresolved D. V dropped 3 bases and J dropped 8 bases, with 7 bases sitting between them. This CDR3 comprises 12 residues. Germline V gene data show CDR1 as MNHEY and CDR2 as SVGAGI. CDR3 sequence reads: CASSYSQGELFF. The CDR3 coding sequence is TGTGCCAGCAGTTATAGCCAGGGGGAGCTGTTTTTT.

V is TRBV9 and J is TRBJ2-5; TRBD2 aligns across 9 bases. The CDR3 runs to 14 residues. The V segment lost 4 bases and the J segment 5 bases; nucleotides outside the gene matches: 6. Germline CDR1 is SGDLS and CDR2 is YYNGEE. CDR3 coding DNA: TGTGCCAGCAGCCCGCTAGCGGGACTGGAGACCCAGTACTTC. It codes for CASSPLAGLETQYF. The entire variable domain, with the rest obtained from reference TRBV9 and TRBJ2-5, is as follows: DSGVTQTPKHLITATGQRVTLRCSPRSGDLSVYWYQQSLDQGLQFLIQYYNGEERAKGNILERFSAQQFPDLHSELNLSSLELGDSALYFCASSPLAGLETQYFGPGTRLLVL.

The rearrangement joins TRBV5-1 to TRBJ2-2; D tentatively fits TRBD1 or TRBD2 (5 bases each). CDR1 and CDR2 (germline): SGHRS, YFSETQ. V dropped 4 bases and J dropped 1 base, with 8 bases sitting between them. The CDR3 length is 14 residues. Here the CDR3 DNA reads TGCGCCAGCAGCCTGGGACGGAACACCGGGGAGCTGTTTTTT. Its protein is CASSLGRNTGELFF.

The rearrangement uses TRBV18 and TRBJ2-5; maybe TRBD2 (6 bases). This CDR3 is built from 15 residues. Germline loops: CDR1 KGHSH, CDR2 LQKENI. The ends were cut back, 4 bases at V and 0 bases at J, with 12 bases in the middle. CDR3 protein: CASSLPWGDQETQYF. The CDR3 DNA reads as TGTGCCAGCTCACTACCATGGGGGGACCAAGAGACCCAGTACTTC.